This is a list of T cell receptor beta chains from one sample in a study of cytomegalovirus exposure and HLA in healthy donors. This table comes from immunoSEQ multiplex PCR, and its TCRdb copy is limited to in-frame clones, with some not included. The table shows about 110,000 clones, with roughly 73% occurring only once. The specimen sequenced was PBMCs. The receptors stem from a woman between 25 and 40 years old in good health and CMV-seronegative. Each CDR3 is given with its conserved first and last residue. The order of the fields is V gene, D gene, clone size, J gene, CDR3 DNA, CDR3 protein. The D gene is left open where the match is weak. Size tells how often a clone was seen (once, few, many) or the class of an expanded clone, and some rows leave it out.

v_call: TRBV19; d_call: TRBD1; clone_size: NA; j_call: TRBJ2-2; cdr3_nt: TGTGCCAGTAGACCGGGACAGGGGAACACCGGGGAGCTGTTTTTT; cdr3_aa: CASRPGQGNTGELFF
v_call: TRBV5-1; d_call: NA; clone_size: NA; j_call: TRBJ1-1; cdr3_nt: TGCGCCAGCAGCTTGGGGGGGGTAATCATGAACACTGAAGCTTTCTTT; cdr3_aa: CASSLGGVIMNTEAFF
v_call: TRBV18; d_call: NA; clone_size: once; j_call: TRBJ1-2; cdr3_nt: TGTGCCAGCTCACCACCGTACGGGAAAGAAAGAGCTAACTATGGCTACACCTTC; cdr3_aa: CASSPPYGKERANYGYTF
v_call: TRBV18; d_call: NA; clone_size: once; j_call: TRBJ1-2; cdr3_nt: TGTGCCAGCTCAACGAGGACAGAATCGAACTATGGCTACACCTTC; cdr3_aa: CASSTRTESNYGYTF
v_call: TRBV30; d_call: NA; clone_size: NA; j_call: TRBJ2-5; cdr3_nt: TGTGCCTGGAGTGTAACAGGTGGAGAGACCCAGTACTTC; cdr3_aa: CAWSVTGGETQYF
v_call: TRBV18; d_call: NA; clone_size: NA; j_call: TRBJ1-1; cdr3_nt: TGTGCCAGCTCACCACAGGGGCGGACTGAAGCTTTCTTT; cdr3_aa: CASSPQGRTEAFF
v_call: TRBV30; d_call: NA; clone_size: NA; j_call: TRBJ1-1; cdr3_nt: TGTGCCGGAGACAGAATGAACACTGAAGCTTTCTTT; cdr3_aa: CAGDRMNTEAFF
v_call: TRBV5-4; d_call: TRBD1; clone_size: NA; j_call: TRBJ1-4; cdr3_nt: TGTGCCAGCAGGTACCGGGACAGCGAAAAACTGTTTTTT; cdr3_aa: CASRYRDSEKLFF
v_call: TRBV6-5; d_call: TRBD1; clone_size: NA; j_call: TRBJ1-1; cdr3_nt: TGTGCCAGCAGTTACTCCAGGGGGTGGGTCACTGAAGCTTTCTTT; cdr3_aa: CASSYSRGWVTEAFF
v_call: TRBV6-6; d_call: NA; clone_size: NA; j_call: TRBJ2-2; cdr3_nt: TGTGCCAGCAGTTACTCGATGGGGGCAGGGACCGGGGAGCTGTTTTTT; cdr3_aa: CASSYSMGAGTGELFF
v_call: TRBV6-5; d_call: TRBD2; clone_size: NA; j_call: TRBJ2-1; cdr3_nt: TGTGCCAGCCTCCTAGGGACTAAACAGTTCTTC; cdr3_aa: CASLLGTKQFF
v_call: TRBV19; d_call: NA; clone_size: NA; j_call: TRBJ2-7; cdr3_nt: TGTGCCAGTAGCCCTGATACAGGACTAATCTACGAGCAGTACTTC; cdr3_aa: CASSPDTGLIYEQYF
v_call: TRBV5-4; d_call: TRBD2; clone_size: once; j_call: TRBJ2-1; cdr3_nt: TGTGCCAGCAGCTTACCTGGGACTACTCCTGAGCAGTTCTTC; cdr3_aa: CASSLPGTTPEQFF
v_call: TRBV7-2; d_call: NA; clone_size: few; j_call: TRBJ2-1; cdr3_nt: TGTGCCAGCACAACGCAGGGGGGCTCCTACAATGAGCAGTTCTTC; cdr3_aa: CASTTQGGSYNEQFF
v_call: TRBV5-1; d_call: NA; clone_size: NA; j_call: TRBJ1-2; cdr3_nt: TGCGCCAGCAGCAATCCGGGAGACTGGTTGAGCTACACCTTC; cdr3_aa: CASSNPGDWLSYTF
v_call: TRBV27; d_call: NA; clone_size: NA; j_call: TRBJ1-2; cdr3_nt: TGTGCCAGCAGTCTGACAGGTGACGGCTACACCTTC; cdr3_aa: CASSLTGDGYTF
v_call: TRBV5-1; d_call: NA; clone_size: NA; j_call: TRBJ1-5; cdr3_nt: TGCGCCAGCAGCTTGGCCGGGGGAATCAATCAGCCCCAGCATTTT; cdr3_aa: CASSLAGGINQPQHF
v_call: TRBV4-3; d_call: TRBD1; clone_size: NA; j_call: TRBJ2-7; cdr3_nt: TGCGCCAGCAGCCAGCGGGACAGGAGTTCCTACGAGCAGTACTTC; cdr3_aa: CASSQRDRSSYEQYF
v_call: TRBV4-2; d_call: TRBD2; clone_size: NA; j_call: TRBJ2-5; cdr3_nt: TGTGCCAGCAGCCAAGTTTTAGCGGGACCAGAGACCCAGTACTTC; cdr3_aa: CASSQVLAGPETQYF
v_call: TRBV5-1; d_call: NA; clone_size: NA; j_call: TRBJ1-2; cdr3_nt: TGCGCCAGCAGCTCCAGGACTGGAGCTAACTATGGCTACACCTTC; cdr3_aa: CASSSRTGANYGYTF
v_call: TRBV5-8; d_call: TRBD1; clone_size: NA; j_call: TRBJ2-2; cdr3_nt: TGTGCCAGCAGCTTGAACAGGGGGCTAAAAACCGGGGAGCTGTTTTTT; cdr3_aa: CASSLNRGLKTGELFF
v_call: TRBV30; d_call: NA; clone_size: NA; j_call: TRBJ1-2; cdr3_nt: TGCGTGGGGGGGAGCGCTAACTATGGCTACACCTTC; cdr3_aa: CVGGSANYGYTF
v_call: TRBV18; d_call: NA; clone_size: NA; j_call: TRBJ2-7; cdr3_nt: TGTGCCAGCTCACCAGGTCGACAGTACGAGCAGTACTTC; cdr3_aa: CASSPGRQYEQYF
v_call: TRBV7-8; d_call: NA; clone_size: few; j_call: TRBJ1-1; cdr3_nt: TGTGCCAGCAGGGTCAGGGTAGGGACTGAAGCTTTCTTT; cdr3_aa: CASRVRVGTEAFF
v_call: TRBV13; d_call: TRBD2; clone_size: NA; j_call: TRBJ2-5; cdr3_nt: TGTGCCAGCAGCCGAGGACTAGCGGGGGACCAAGAGACCCAGTACTTC; cdr3_aa: CASSRGLAGDQETQYF
v_call: TRBV19; d_call: NA; clone_size: few; j_call: TRBJ1-1; cdr3_nt: TGTGCCAGTAAAGATCGGAGGTATGCGGACACTGAAGCTTTCTTT; cdr3_aa: CASKDRRYADTEAFF
v_call: TRBV5-4; d_call: TRBD2; clone_size: NA; j_call: TRBJ2-7; cdr3_nt: TGTGCCAGCAGCGTCGGGACTAGCGGTACCTACGAGCAGTACTTC; cdr3_aa: CASSVGTSGTYEQYF
v_call: TRBV12-5; d_call: NA; clone_size: NA; j_call: TRBJ2-5; cdr3_nt: TGTGCTAGTGTCCCGGGGTCCCAAGAGACCCAGTACTTC; cdr3_aa: CASVPGSQETQYF
v_call: TRBV9; d_call: NA; clone_size: NA; j_call: TRBJ1-5; cdr3_nt: TGTGCCAGCAGCCCAGCGGGCGAAAGCAATCAGCCCCAGCATTTT; cdr3_aa: CASSPAGESNQPQHF
v_call: TRBV7-2; d_call: NA; clone_size: few; j_call: TRBJ1-1; cdr3_nt: TGTGCCAGCAGCATCATGGACAGTGCTGAAGCTTTCTTT; cdr3_aa: CASSIMDSAEAFF
v_call: TRBV30; d_call: NA; clone_size: NA; j_call: TRBJ2-7; cdr3_nt: TGTGCCTGGTCAGCCGGGACATCTCTCGAGCAGTACTTC; cdr3_aa: CAWSAGTSLEQYF
v_call: TRBV7-2; d_call: TRBD1; clone_size: NA; j_call: TRBJ1-1; cdr3_nt: TGTGCCAGCAGCTTAACAGGGGGAGGGGGCACTGAAGCTTTCTTT; cdr3_aa: CASSLTGGGGTEAFF
v_call: TRBV7-9; d_call: TRBD1; clone_size: NA; j_call: TRBJ1-4; cdr3_nt: TGTGCCAGCAGCCCGATGACAGGGACTAATGAAAAACTGTTTTTT; cdr3_aa: CASSPMTGTNEKLFF
v_call: TRBV6-5; d_call: NA; clone_size: few; j_call: TRBJ2-7; cdr3_nt: TGTGCCAGCAGTTTCCATCCGACGGGGGACGAGCAGTACTTC; cdr3_aa: CASSFHPTGDEQYF
v_call: TRBV5-1; d_call: NA; clone_size: NA; j_call: TRBJ2-7; cdr3_nt: TGCGCCAGCAGCTTGGCCTCTACGACAGTGTCCTACGAGCAGTACTTC; cdr3_aa: CASSLASTTVSYEQYF
v_call: TRBV10-3; d_call: NA; clone_size: NA; j_call: TRBJ1-1; cdr3_nt: TGTGCCATCAGTGACCCCGGACAGAAGAACACTGAAGCTTTCTTT; cdr3_aa: CAISDPGQKNTEAFF
v_call: TRBV11-2; d_call: TRBD1; clone_size: NA; j_call: TRBJ1-3; cdr3_nt: TGTGCCAGCAGCTATCAAACAGGGGGCTCTGGAAACACCATATATTTT; cdr3_aa: CASSYQTGGSGNTIYF
v_call: TRBV5-1; d_call: TRBD1; clone_size: NA; j_call: TRBJ2-4; cdr3_nt: TGCGCCAGCACCGTAGGGGGCCGAGGGGTTGGGGAAAACATTCAGTACTTC; cdr3_aa: CASTVGGRGVGENIQYF
v_call: TRBV9; d_call: TRBD2; clone_size: few; j_call: TRBJ2-3; cdr3_nt: TGTGCCAGCAGCGTAAGACTAGCGGCCACAGATACGCAGTATTTT; cdr3_aa: CASSVRLAATDTQYF
v_call: TRBV27; d_call: NA; clone_size: NA; j_call: TRBJ1-6; cdr3_nt: TGTGCCAGTAGTGCCCCGGGAAATTCACCCCTCCACTTT; cdr3_aa: CASSAPGNSPLHF
v_call: TRBV4-3; d_call: NA; clone_size: NA; j_call: TRBJ2-5; cdr3_nt: TGCGCCAGCAGCCAAGCACAGCAGGGGGGTCAAGAGACCCAGTACTTC; cdr3_aa: CASSQAQQGGQETQYF
v_call: TRBV4-2; d_call: NA; clone_size: few; j_call: TRBJ1-2; cdr3_nt: TGTGCCAGCAGCCAATACACCGGGATAAACTATGGCTACACCTTC; cdr3_aa: CASSQYTGINYGYTF
v_call: TRBV2; d_call: NA; clone_size: once; j_call: TRBJ2-7; cdr3_nt: TGTGCCAGCAGTGAGGGGGGAGTGGGGAATGGGAGGGAGCAGTACTTC; cdr3_aa: CASSEGGVGNGREQYF
v_call: TRBV30; d_call: TRBD1; clone_size: NA; j_call: TRBJ2-7; cdr3_nt: TGTGCCTGGAGTGATGGCAGGGGGTTTTACGAGCAGTACTTC; cdr3_aa: CAWSDGRGFYEQYF
v_call: TRBV6-5; d_call: NA; clone_size: NA; j_call: TRBJ2-7; cdr3_nt: TGTGCCAGCAGCTCCCCAGGGAGGGGGACCTACGAGCAGTACTTC; cdr3_aa: CASSSPGRGTYEQYF